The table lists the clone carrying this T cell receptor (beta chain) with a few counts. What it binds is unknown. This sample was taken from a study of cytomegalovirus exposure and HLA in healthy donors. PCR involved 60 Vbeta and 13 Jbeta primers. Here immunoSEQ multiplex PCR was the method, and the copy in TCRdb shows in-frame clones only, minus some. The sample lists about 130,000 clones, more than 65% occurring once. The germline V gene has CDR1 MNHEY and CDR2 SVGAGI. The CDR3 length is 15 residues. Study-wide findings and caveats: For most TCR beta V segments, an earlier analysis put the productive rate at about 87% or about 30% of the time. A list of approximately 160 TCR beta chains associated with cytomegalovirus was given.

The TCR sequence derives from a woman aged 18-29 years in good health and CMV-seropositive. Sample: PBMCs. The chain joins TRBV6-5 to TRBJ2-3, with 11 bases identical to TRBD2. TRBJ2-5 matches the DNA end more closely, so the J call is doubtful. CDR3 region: CASSWLAGGQETQYF. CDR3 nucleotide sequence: TGTGCCAGCAGTTGGCTAGCGGGGGGCCAAGAGACCCAGTACTTC.